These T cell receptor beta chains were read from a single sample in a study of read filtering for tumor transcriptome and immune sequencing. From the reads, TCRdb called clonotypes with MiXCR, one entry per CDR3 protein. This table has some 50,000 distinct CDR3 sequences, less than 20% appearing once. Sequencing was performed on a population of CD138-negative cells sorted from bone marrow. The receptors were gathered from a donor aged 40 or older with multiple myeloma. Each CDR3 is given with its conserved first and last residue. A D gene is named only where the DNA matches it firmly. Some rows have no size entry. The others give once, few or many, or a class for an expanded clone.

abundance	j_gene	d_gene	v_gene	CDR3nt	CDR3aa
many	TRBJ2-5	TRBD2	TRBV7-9	TGTGCCAGCAGTCGCAGCGGGAGTGGGGAGACCCAGTACTTC	CASSRSGSGETQYF
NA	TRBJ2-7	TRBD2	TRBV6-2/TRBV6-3	TGTGCCAGCAGTTACTCGTCTAGCGGGAGCTACGAGCAGTACTTC	CASSYSSSGSYEQYF
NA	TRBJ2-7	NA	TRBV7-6	TGTGCCAGCAGCTTGGTGGCCGCCTGCGAGCAGTACTTC	CASSLVAACEQYF
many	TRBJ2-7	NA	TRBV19	TGTGCCAGTAGTCCCACAGGAAACTACGAGCAGTACTTC	CASSPTGNYEQYF
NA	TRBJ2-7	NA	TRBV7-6	TGTGCCAGCAGCTCCTTGACAGATGAGCAGTACTTC	CASSSLTDEQYF
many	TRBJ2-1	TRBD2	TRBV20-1	TGCAGTGCTTGGGCCCCCTCATATTGGGGGGGAACCTACAATGAGCAGTTCTTC	CSAWAPSYWGGTYNEQFF
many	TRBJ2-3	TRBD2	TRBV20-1	TGCAGTGCTAGAGAGAGCGGGAGGGCAGATACGCAGTATTTT	CSARESGRADTQYF
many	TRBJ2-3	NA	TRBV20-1	TGCAGTGTGGCCCTCCTCGGAGATACGCAGTATTTT	CSVALLGDTQYF
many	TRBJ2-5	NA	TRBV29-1	TGCAGCGTCGAGGTATTAGGTCAGTGGGAGACCCAGTACTTC	CSVEVLGQWETQYF
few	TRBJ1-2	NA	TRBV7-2	TGTGCCAGCAGCCAGGGACACCTATATGGCTACACCTTC	CASSQGHLYGYTF
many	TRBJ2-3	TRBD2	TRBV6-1	TGTGCCAGCAGTGAAGGGGGCGGGAGCGCAGATACGCAGTATTTT	CASSEGGGSADTQYF
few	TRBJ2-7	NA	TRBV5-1	TGCGCCAGCAGCTTGGACCTAGCGCAGAACTACGAGCAGTACTTC	CASSLDLAQNYEQYF
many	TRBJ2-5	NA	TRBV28	TGTGCCAGCAGGCAACCCCCCGGAGGGGTAGAGACCCAGTACTTC	CASRQPPGGVETQYF
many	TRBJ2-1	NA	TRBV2	TGTGCCAGCAGGTCCTGGGGGTACAATGAGCAGTTCTTC	CASRSWGYNEQFF
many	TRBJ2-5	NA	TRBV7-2	TGTGCCAGCAGCTACTTATCCGGGACGGACGCCCAAGAGACCCAGTACTTC	CASSYLSGTDAQETQYF
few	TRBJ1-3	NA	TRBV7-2	TGTGCCAGCAGCTTGAGAGGCGCCTCTGGAAACACCATATATTTT	CASSLRGASGNTIYF
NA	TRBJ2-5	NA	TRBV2	TGTGCCAGCAATGGAAGAATCCCCCCGACAGAAGAGACCCAGTACTTC	CASNGRIPPTEETQYF
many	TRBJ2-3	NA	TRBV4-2	TGTGCCAGCAGCCAAGATCGTGGTGGATTTAGCACAGATACGCAGTATTTT	CASSQDRGGFSTDTQYF
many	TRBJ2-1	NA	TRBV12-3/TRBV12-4	TGTGCCAGCAGTTCGTCCGGGACCACATCCAATGAGCAGTTCTTC	CASSSSGTTSNEQFF
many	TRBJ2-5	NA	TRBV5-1	TGTGCCAGCAGCTTAGGTCTCCAAGAGACCCAGTACTTC	CASSLGLQETQYF
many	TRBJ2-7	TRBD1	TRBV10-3	TGTGCCATCAGTGAGCCAGGGACAGATATCTACGAGCAGTACTTC	CAISEPGTDIYEQYF